The rows below give T cell receptor beta chains drawn from one sample of a study of blood T cells in healthy people across ages. Using its own MiXCR run on the 5' RACE reads, TCRdb lists one record per CDR3 protein. This sample has about 1,400,000 distinct CDR3 sequences, with approximately 59% found just once. The sequenced material came from blood. The source is a young man in good health. The CDR3 runs from the conserved cysteine through the conserved F or W. The order of the fields is J gene, CDR3 length, D gene, V gene, clone size, CDR3 protein, CDR3 DNA. D genes are given only for firm matches. For some rows the clone size is stated as once, few or many, or as a class when expanded; others skip it.

>TRBJ2-7|15|-|TRBV20-1|-
CSALSSVPSYNEQYF
TGCAGTGCACTATCGAGCGTCCCCTCCTACAATGAGCAGTACTTC
>TRBJ1-1|12|-|TRBV6-5|-
CASSLNRDEAFF
TGTGCCAGCAGCCTAAACAGGGATGAAGCTTTCTTT
>TRBJ2-1|14|-|TRBV20-1|-
CSAEGASAYNEQFF
TGCAGTGCTGAGGGTGCTAGCGCATACAATGAGCAGTTCTTC
>TRBJ2-5|13|-|TRBV2|-
CASSEMGVETQYF
TGTGCCAGCAGTGAGATGGGAGTGGAGACCCAGTACTTC
>TRBJ1-2|13|-|TRBV19|-
CASSILGLYGYTF
TGTGCCAGTAGTATATTGGGACTCTATGGCTACACCTTC
>TRBJ1-1|17|-|TRBV7-9|-
CASSLGAGGVLNTEAFF
TGTGCCAGCAGCTTAGGCGCGGGGGGGGTACTGAACACTGAAGCTTTCTTT
>TRBJ1-6|14|TRBD1|TRBV4-1|few
CASSQRQGRSPLHF
TGCGCCAGCAGCCAACGACAGGGTCGTTCACCCCTCCACTTT
>TRBJ2-3|14|-|TRBV6-2/TRBV6-3|-
CASRRDSPPDTQYF
TGTGCCAGCAGACGAGACTCCCCCCCAGATACGCAGTATTTT
>TRBJ2-7|15|TRBD1|TRBV20-1|-
CSADTGTGGAYEQYF
TGCAGTGCTGATACCGGGACAGGGGGAGCCTACGAGCAGTACTTC
>TRBJ1-6|16|TRBD1|TRBV20-1|-
CSARDSGQGIRSPLHF
TGCAGTGCTAGAGATTCAGGACAGGGTATAAGATCACCCCTCCACTTT
>TRBJ2-7|13|-|TRBV7-9|-
CASSWNGANEQYF
TGTGCCAGCAGCTGGAATGGCGCTAACGAGCAGTACTTC
>TRBJ1-1|13|-|TRBV7-2|-
CASSLENQGEAFF
TGTGCCAGCAGCTTGGAAAACCAGGGTGAAGCTTTCTTT
>TRBJ1-2|13|-|TRBV6-6|few
CASSYLVGYGYTF
TGTGCCAGCAGTTACCTGGTTGGCTATGGCTACACCTTC
>TRBJ1-2|14|-|TRBV4-2|-
CASRDPSDIYGYTF
TGTGCCAGCAGGGACCCCTCGGATATCTATGGCTACACCTTC
>TRBJ1-2|13|-|TRBV29-1|-
CSVVTEANYGYTF
TGCAGCGTTGTAACAGAAGCCAACTATGGCTACACCTTC
>TRBJ1-4|15|-|TRBV4-3|-
CASSQGGGDNEKLFF
TGCGCCAGCAGCCAAGGAGGGGGGGATAATGAAAAACTGTTTTTT
>TRBJ2-7|15|-|TRBV4-1|-
CASSPWDESSYEQYF
TGCGCCAGCAGCCCGTGGGACGAAAGCTCCTACGAGCAGTACTTC
>TRBJ2-3|15|TRBD1|TRBV29-1|-
CSHQLQGSITDTQYF
TGCAGCCATCAGTTACAGGGGTCGATCACAGATACGCAGTATTTT
>TRBJ1-6|16|-|TRBV6-6|-
CASSYSIRPDYSPLHF
TGTGCCAGCAGTTACTCGATCCGACCGGACTATTCACCCCTCCACTTT
>TRBJ2-3|14|-|TRBV27|few
CASSLLLGGDTQYF
TGTGCCAGCAGTTTATTGCTTGGGGGAGATACGCAGTATTTT
>TRBJ2-7|15|TRBD2|TRBV27|-
CASSPWTSVTYEQYF
TGTGCCAGCAGTCCCTGGACTAGCGTCACCTACGAGCAGTACTTC
>TRBJ2-1|17|-|TRBV5-1|few
CASSLKGNLASYNEQFF
TGCGCCAGCAGCTTGAAGGGCAACTTAGCCTCCTACAATGAGCAGTTCTTC
>TRBJ2-7|13|-|TRBV7-9|-
CASSVEGFYEQYF
TGTGCCAGCAGCGTGGAAGGGTTCTACGAGCAGTACTTC
>TRBJ2-1|15|TRBD1|TRBV4-3|few
CASSLLTGGLGEQFF
TGCGCCAGCAGCCTCCTTACAGGGGGCTTGGGTGAGCAGTTCTTC
>TRBJ1-3|14|-|TRBV4-1|-
CASSQAGRSYTIYF
TGCGCCAGCAGCCAAGCGGGCCGCAGTTACACCATATATTTT
>TRBJ1-5|16|TRBD1|TRBV6-2/TRBV6-3|-
CASSYSRDRGVGPQHF
TGTGCCAGCAGTTACTCGAGGGACAGGGGAGTAGGACCCCAGCATTTT
>TRBJ1-1|13|-|TRBV27|-
CASSVIGNTEAFF
TGTGCCAGCAGTGTTATAGGGAACACTGAAGCTTTCTTT
>TRBJ2-1|17|-|TRBV28|-
CASSPLEGGFFGETQFF
TGTGCCAGCAGTCCTCTTGAGGGAGGTTTTTTCGGAGAGACCCAGTTCTTC
>TRBJ2-2|18|TRBD2|TRBV9|-
CASSVRTSGPANTGELFF
TGTGCCAGCAGCGTCCGAACTAGCGGGCCCGCGAACACCGGGGAGCTGTTTTTT
>TRBJ1-1|13|-|TRBV6-5|-
CASSYRGMVEAFF
TGTGCCAGCAGTTACAGGGGAATGGTAGAAGCTTTCTTT
>TRBJ1-2|16|TRBD1|TRBV10-3|-
CAISERTGLDGYGYTF
TGTGCCATCAGTGAGAGGACAGGGCTCGATGGCTATGGCTACACCTTC
>TRBJ2-7|14|TRBD1|TRBV3-1|-
CASSHRDRDGEQYF
TGTGCCAGCAGCCACAGGGACAGGGACGGGGAGCAGTACTTC
>TRBJ1-2|14|-|TRBV20-1|-
CSARDTGTAGGYTF
TGCAGTGCTAGAGATACAGGGACCGCAGGAGGCTACACCTTC
>TRBJ2-7|11|-|TRBV7-6|few
CASSPLHEQYF
TGTGCCAGCAGCCCCCTTCACGAGCAGTACTTC
>TRBJ2-7|12|-|TRBV29-1|many
CSVESRAYEQYF
TGCAGCGTTGAGTCCAGGGCCTACGAGCAGTACTTC
>TRBJ2-1|16|-|TRBV7-2|-
CASSPRAGSSYNEQFF
TGTGCCAGCAGCCCCAGGGCCGGGAGCTCCTACAATGAGCAGTTCTTC
>TRBJ2-7|15|TRBD1|TRBV10-1|-
CASSNDPGTGDEQYF
TGCGCCAGCAGTAATGATCCCGGGACAGGGGACGAGCAGTACTTC
>TRBJ2-7|18|-|TRBV25-1|-
CASSASPRDNGFDNEQYF
TGTGCCAGCAGTGCTAGTCCACGGGACAACGGTTTTGATAACGAGCAGTACTTC
>TRBJ2-7|16|-|TRBV20-1|-
CSASQVSSRGHYEQYF
TGCAGTGCTAGTCAGGTCTCCAGCCGGGGACACTACGAGCAGTACTTC
>TRBJ2-7|14|-|TRBV9|-
CASTQGGHNYEQYF
TGTGCCAGCACTCAGGGGGGACATAACTACGAGCAGTACTTC
>TRBJ1-6|14|TRBD1|TRBV18|few
CASSSGQGSSPLHF
TGTGCCAGCTCATCCGGACAGGGCAGTTCACCCCTCCACTTT
>TRBJ2-5|11|-|TRBV29-1|few
CSGWGEETQYF
TGCAGCGGATGGGGGGAAGAGACCCAGTACTTC